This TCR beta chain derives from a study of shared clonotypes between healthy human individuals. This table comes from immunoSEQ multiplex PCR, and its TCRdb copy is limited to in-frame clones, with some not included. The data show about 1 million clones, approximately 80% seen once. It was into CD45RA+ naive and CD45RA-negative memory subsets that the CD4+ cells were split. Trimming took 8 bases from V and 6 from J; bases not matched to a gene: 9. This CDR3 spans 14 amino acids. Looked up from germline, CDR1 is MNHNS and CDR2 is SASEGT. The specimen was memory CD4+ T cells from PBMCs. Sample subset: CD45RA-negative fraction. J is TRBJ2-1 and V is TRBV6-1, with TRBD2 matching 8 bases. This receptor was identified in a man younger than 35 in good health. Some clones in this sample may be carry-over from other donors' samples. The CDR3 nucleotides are TGTGCCAGCGGGGGCGGGAGGACTTTCAATGAGCAGTTCTTC. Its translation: CASGGGRTFNEQFF.